The 30 T cell receptor beta chains below come from one sample, sequenced in a study of CD8+CD57+ T cells in acquired aplastic anemia. Genomic DNA acted as the template from which TCR beta VDJ combination and CDR3 sequence profiling were carried out. TCRdb called the reads again in MiXCR, with one record for every CDR3 protein. Among approximately 190,000 distinct CDR3 sequences listed, 40% to 55% were seen once. Those patients picked for sequencing had displayed CD8+CD57+ cell expansion on flow cytometry. The specimen sequenced was sorted CD4+, CD8+, or CD8+CD57+ T cells (not recorded which) from PBMCs. All receptors come from a human donor with aplastic anemia.

The rearrangement uses TRBV9 and TRBJ1-2; weak D call: TRBD1 (6 bases). The CDR3 contains 15 residues. Germline V lookup: CDR1 SGDLS, CDR2 YYNGEE. Deletions cut 2 bases from V and 0 bases from J, with 11 bases between. The CDR3 is CASSVRWTANYGYTF. In DNA form, the CDR3 reads TGTGCCAGCAGCGTTAGGTGGACAGCTAACTATGGCTACACCTTC.

The V gene is TRBV5-6, the J gene TRBJ2-2, with TRBD2 identical over 7 bases. The CDR3 loop spans 16 amino acids. Looked up from germline, CDR1 is SGHDT and CDR2 is YYEEEE. V lost 3 bases and J lost 3; bases outside the gene matches: 8. CDR3 protein: CASSSTRTRYTGELFF. In DNA, the CDR3 is TGTGCCAGCAGCTCTACGAGGACTAGATACACCGGGGAGCTGTTTTTT. Drawing the rest from reference TRBV5-6 and TRBJ2-2, the complete variable domain is DAGVTQSPTHLIKTRGQQVTLRCSPKSGHDTVSWYQQALGQGPQFIFQYYEEEERQRGNFPDRFSGHQFPNYSSELNVNALLLGDSALYLCASSSTRTRYTGELFFGEGSRLTVL.

The chain has TRBV15 and TRBJ1-5, with D uncertain. The ends were cut back, 2 bases at V and 5 bases at J, with 4 bases in the middle. Looked up from germline, CDR1 is LNHNV and CDR2 is YYDKDF (reference sequence). The CDR3 runs to 12 residues. This CDR3 is CATSRPDQPQHF. Written as DNA, the CDR3 is TGTGCCACCAGCAGACCAGATCAGCCCCAGCATTTT.

V gene TRBV15 combines with J gene TRBJ2-3; a possible D gene is TRBD1 (6 bases). The CDR3 sequence is 14 residues long. The V gene lost 5 bases and the J gene lost 0 bases, with 9 bases spanning the gap. The germline CDR1 and CDR2 sequences are LNHNV and YYDKDF (reference sequence). The CDR3, as DNA: TGTGCCACCAGCGGGGACAAAAGCACAGATACGCAGTATTTT. It specifies CATSGDKSTDTQYF.

The rearrangement links TRBV6-1 to TRBJ1-2; 7 bases match TRBD1. Germline values: CDR1 MNHNS, CDR2 SASEGT. V was pared by 8 bases and J by 0 bases, with 3 bases of the junction left unmatched. This CDR3 region has 13 residues. CDR3 in amino acids: CASRDSSNYGYTF. The CDR3 bases are TGTGCCAGCCGGGACAGTTCTAACTATGGCTACACCTTC.

The chain employs TRBV7-8 and TRBJ2-1, with a tentative D call TRBD1 (6 bases). The germline CDR1 and CDR2 sequences are SGHVS and FQNEAQ. Trimming cost V 3 bases and J 2 bases, with 11 bases left between them. The CDR3 is made up of 15 amino acids. The CDR3 coding sequence is TGTGCCAGCAGCTTCAGGGGCCTAGCCTACAATGAGCAGTTCTTC. Its translation is CASSFRGLAYNEQFF.

The chain carries TRBV6-6 and TRBJ1-1; D is ambiguous. The V and J ends lost 1 base and 1 base respectively, with 4 bases between them. The CDR3 has 13 residues. Germline CDR1 is MNHNY and CDR2 is SVGAGI (reference sequence). The CDR3 region has the DNA TGTGCCAGCAGTTACTTGGGGAACACTGAAGCTTTCTTT. Translated, it gives CASSYLGNTEAFF.

The genes are TRBV20-1 and TRBJ1-1, with D possibly being TRBD1 (5 bases). Germline CDR1 and CDR2: DFQATT and SNEGSKA (reference sequence). With 5 bases removed from V and 5 bases from J, the gap between germline ends came to 15 bases. The CDR3 covers 13 residues. The CDR3 sequence: CSAELQGDTEAFF. In nucleotides, the CDR3 is TGCAGTGCTGAGCTCCAGGGAGATACTGAAGCTTTCTTT.

The chain links TRBV20-1 to TRBJ2-7; 8 positions match TRBD2. V was pared by 3 bases and J by 7 bases, with 8 bases of the junction left unmatched. CDR3 length equals 13 residues. Germline-derived CDR1 and CDR2 are DFQATT and SNEGSKA (reference sequence). The CDR3 protein is CSASGRASGEQYF. Here the CDR3 DNA reads TGCAGTGCTAGCGGGAGGGCCAGCGGGGAGCAGTACTTC.

This clonotype was detected ten times or more. V usage is TRBV25-1 and J usage is TRBJ2-1; 12 bases are shared with TRBD2. J lost 6 bases, V lost 4 bases, and 16 bases had no gene match. Germline V lookup: CDR1 MGHDK, CDR2 SYGVNS. The CDR3 totals 19 residues. CDR3 in amino acids: CASSGDLGFRTSGTNEQFF. The CDR3 DNA reads as TGTGCCAGCAGTGGGGACCTGGGGTTCCGGACTAGCGGGACCAATGAGCAGTTCTTC.

V usage is TRBV19 and J usage is TRBJ1-5; possible D gene TRBD1, 6 bases. V lost 6 bases to trimming and J lost 0 bases, with 12 bases between them. Germline CDR1 reads LNHDA; CDR2 reads SQIVND (reference sequence). CDR3 length: 15 residues. In DNA form, the CDR3 reads TGTGCCAGTAGCCAACAGGGATATAGCAATCAGCCCCAGCATTTT. Translated, it gives CASSQQGYSNQPQHF.

This clonotype was seen at least ten times. The chain employs TRBV29-1 and TRBJ1-4; possible D gene TRBD1, 6 bases. Germline V gene lookup returns CDR1 SQVTM and CDR2 ANQGSEA. V lost 8 bases and J 0 bases, leaving 10 bases between the germline ends. The CDR3 is 13 residues long. CDR3 protein: CSSRGATNEKLFF. The CDR3, as DNA: TGCAGCTCCAGGGGAGCAACTAATGAAAAACTGTTTTTT.

This clonotype was seen at least ten times. J is TRBJ1-4 and V is TRBV20-1; D is undetermined. Germline V gene lookup returns CDR1 DFQATT and CDR2 SNEGSKA (reference sequence). The CDR3 consists of 12 residues. V lost 5 bases, J lost 5 bases, and 9 bases lay in between. CDR3 DNA: TGCAGTGCTCGACATGCAAATGAAAAACTGTTTTTT. Translated: CSARHANEKLFF.

The chain recombines TRBV5-1 with TRBJ1-6; D may be TRBD1 (5 bases). The V gene lost 0 bases and the J gene lost 0 bases, with 19 bases spanning the gap. The length of the CDR3 is 20 residues. CDR1 and CDR2 from the germline V gene are SGHRS and YFSETQ. CDR3 coding DNA: TGCGCCAGCAGCTTGGTGGGGAGGGGACTAGCGGCCTCCTATAATTCACCCCTCCACTTT. Translating gives CASSLVGRGLAASYNSPLHF.

This clonotype has at least ten counts. This chain joins TRBV10-3 and TRBJ1-5; TRBD1 is a possible D gene (6 bases). The CDR3 spans 14 residues. Germline values: CDR1 ENHRY, CDR2 SYGVKD. V lost 5 bases and J lost 6, with 14 bases in between. CDR3 protein: CAISLTGEGQPQHF. CDR3 DNA: TGTGCCATCAGTCTGACAGGAGAAGGTCAGCCCCAGCATTTT.

The V and J genes are TRBV9 and TRBJ1-1; D is unclear. Germline V gene lookup returns CDR1 SGDLS and CDR2 YYNGEE. Trimming removed 6 bases from V and 3 bases from J, with 15 bases in between. The CDR3 length is 14 residues. The CDR3 protein is CASTTTPRDTEAFF. The CDR3 DNA reads TGTGCCAGCACCACAACCCCAAGGGACACTGAAGCTTTCTTT.

Many counts were recorded for this clonotype. The chain carries TRBV7-6 and TRBJ2-1, with 10 nucleotides matching TRBD2. Germline CDR1 is SGHVS and CDR2 is FNYEAQ. Trimming took 3 bases from V and 6 from J; bases not matched to a gene: 14. The CDR3 contains 18 residues. The CDR3 protein is CASSFYPSLAGLGNEQFF. Here the CDR3 DNA reads TGTGCCAGCAGCTTTTATCCCTCACTAGCGGGGTTGGGCAATGAGCAGTTCTTC.

This clonotype was seen repeatedly, ten times or more. The rearrangement links TRBV19 to TRBJ2-1; unclear D gene. CDR3 length equals 15 residues. V lost 7 bases and J 9 bases, leaving 22 bases between the germline ends. Germline-derived CDR1 and CDR2 are LNHDA and SQIVND (reference sequence). The CDR3 spells CASNELNLLGGEQFF. The CDR3 bases are TGTGCCAGTAACGAGCTAAACCTACTCGGCGGTGAGCAGTTCTTC. Based on the CDR3 plus reference TRBV19 and TRBJ2-1, the full variable domain is DGGITQSPKYLFRKEGQNVTLSCEQNLNHDAMYWYRQDPGQGLRLIYYSQIVNDFQKGDIAEGYSVSREKKESFPLTVTSAQKNPTAFYLCASNELNLLGGEQFFGPGTRLTVL.

This clonotype came up a few times. The rearrangement uses TRBV10-3 and TRBJ2-2; D gene unclear. In germline, CDR1 is ENHRY, CDR2 SYGVKD. This CDR3 is 13 amino acids long. V dropped 4 bases and J dropped 4 bases, with 7 bases sitting between them. The CDR3 DNA is TGTGCCATCAGTGCGGAACCCACCGGGGAGCTGTTTTTT. Translating it yields CAISAEPTGELFF.

This clonotype was counted ten times or more. This chain links TRBV20-1 with TRBJ2-3, with D uncertain. Trimming stripped 0 bases from V and 4 bases from J, with 5 bases between. Germline V gene sequence: CDR1 DFQATT, CDR2 SNEGSKA (reference sequence). The CDR3 extends over 12 amino acids. Here the CDR3 DNA reads TGCAGTGCTAGAGATCGGGCAGATACGCAGTATTTT. This encodes CSARDRADTQYF.

Ten or more counts support this clonotype. The chain joins TRBV5-1 to TRBJ2-3; 10 nucleotides agree with TRBD2. J was trimmed by 3 bases and V by 6 bases; bases with no gene match: 10. Looked up from germline, CDR1 is SGHRS and CDR2 is YFSETQ. CDR3 length equals 16 residues. Here the CDR3 reads CASTLPSGSGTDTQYF. The CDR3 nucleotides read TGCGCCAGCACCCTGCCTAGCGGGAGTGGAACAGATACGCAGTATTTT.

This clonotype appeared many times. The CDR3 loop is CASTHHPPHREVNQPQHF. The DNA for the CDR3 is TGTGCCAGCACCCACCATCCCCCGCACAGGGAAGTGAATCAGCCCCAGCATTTT. The rearrangement uses TRBV11-2 and TRBJ1-5; TRBD1 is a possible D gene (6 bases). Germline-derived CDR1 and CDR2 are SGHAT and FQNNGV. With 7 bases removed from V and 4 bases from J, the gap between germline ends came to 26 bases. This CDR3 is built from 18 residues.

This clonotype was detected only a few times. This chain joins TRBV15 and TRBJ2-1, with 9 positions matching TRBD1. Looked up from germline, CDR1 is LNHNV and CDR2 is YYDKDF (reference sequence). This CDR3 is built from 15 residues. V shed 3 bases and J 7 bases; nucleotides not matched to a gene: 7. The DNA for the CDR3 is TGTGCCACCAGCAGTGTCGGGACAGGGCTTAATGAGCAGTTCTTC. Translation: CATSSVGTGLNEQFF.

Many counts were recorded for this clonotype. CDR3 coding DNA: TGTGCCAGTCGAATGGGAGGTCAACCGAGGGATCCAATTAACACTGAAGCTTTCTTT. This translates into CASRMGGQPRDPINTEAFF. The rearrangement joins TRBV9 to TRBJ1-1; no firm D call. The CDR3 has 19 amino acids. Between the trimmed V and J ends, which lost 8 bases and 2 bases, there was a span of 31 bases. The germline V gene encodes CDR1 SGDLS and CDR2 YYNGEE.

Worth noting for this clonotype: Since a much larger clone is just one base distant, this may be a read error. The CDR3 loop reads CASSSGLAASGRAWNEQLF. The DNA for the CDR3 is TGTGCCAGCAGCTCCGGACTTGCAGCTAGCGGGAGGGCATGGAATGAGCAGCTCTTC. The rearrangement joins TRBV7-1 to TRBJ2-1, with 12 bases that match TRBD2. TRBV7-1 is an ORF; its function is uncertain. The CDR3 loop spans 19 amino acids.

There are a few counts of this clonotype. The rearrangement links TRBV6-2 or TRBV6-3 to TRBJ2-7; D is ambiguous. The length of the CDR3 is 11 residues. CDR1 is MNHEY and CDR2 is SVGEGT in the germline V gene. V was shortened by 5 bases and J by 7 bases, with 9 bases between the two germline ends. In DNA form, the CDR3 reads TGTGCCAGCAGTCCTTATAGAGAGCAGTACTTC. Its translation is CASSPYREQYF.

This clonotype was detected once. The rearrangement joins TRBV29-1 to TRBJ2-3; 13 nucleotides agree with TRBD2. The germline V gene encodes CDR1 SQVTM and CDR2 ANQGSEA. After removal of 3 bases from V and 7 bases from J, the junction contained 10 bases not matched to a gene. The CDR3 is made up of 16 amino acids. CDR3 in DNA: TGCAGCGTTGAGGGCCCCGGGACTAGCGGGACAAATACGCAGTATTTT. Translating gives CSVEGPGTSGTNTQYF.

This clonotype was counted between two and nine times. The CDR3: CASSRGRGVLEKLFF. CDR3 coding DNA: TGTGCCAGTAGCCGTGGACGGGGGGTTTTGGAAAAACTGTTTTTT. This rearrangement joins TRBV19 to TRBJ1-4, with D possibly being TRBD1 (5 bases). The germline V gene has CDR1 LNHDA and CDR2 SQIVND (reference sequence). The CDR3 is made up of 15 amino acids. V lost 6 bases and J lost 8, with 19 bases in between.

This clonotype appeared a few times. The CDR3 is CSARGRDSSYEQYF. CDR3 DNA sequence: TGCAGCGCCCGGGGCCGGGACAGCTCCTACGAGCAGTACTTC. The genes are TRBV29-1 and TRBJ2-7, with 7 bases that match TRBD1. The V and J ends lost 7 bases and 0 bases, in that order; junction bases with no gene match: 9. CDR3 length: 14 residues. CDR1 SQVTM and CDR2 ANQGSEA come from the germline V gene.

The chain has TRBV9 and TRBJ1-3; TRBD1 is a possible D gene (6 bases). CDR3 length equals 15 residues. Trimming left V 0 bases short and J 4 bases short, with 11 bases between. Germline V lookup: CDR1 SGDLS, CDR2 YYNGEE. The CDR3 nucleotides read TGTGCCAGCAGCGTAGAGGGGGGGAAGGGAAACACCATATATTTT. Its translation is CASSVEGGKGNTIYF.